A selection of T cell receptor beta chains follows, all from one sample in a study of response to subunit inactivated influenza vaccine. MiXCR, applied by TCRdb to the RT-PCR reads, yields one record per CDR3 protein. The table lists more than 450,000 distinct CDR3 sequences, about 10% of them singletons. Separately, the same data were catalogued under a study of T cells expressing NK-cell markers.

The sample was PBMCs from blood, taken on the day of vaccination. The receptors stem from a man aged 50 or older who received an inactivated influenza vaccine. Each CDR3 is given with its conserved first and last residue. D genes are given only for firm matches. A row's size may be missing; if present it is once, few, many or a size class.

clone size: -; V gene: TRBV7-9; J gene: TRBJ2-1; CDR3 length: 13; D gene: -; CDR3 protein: CASSSALTGEQFF; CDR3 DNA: TGTGCCAGCAGCTCGGCGCTTACAGGTGAGCAGTTCTTC
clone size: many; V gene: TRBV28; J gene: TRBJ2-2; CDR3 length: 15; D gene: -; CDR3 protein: CASSVTGLNTGELFF; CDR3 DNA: TGTGCCAGCAGTGTCACCGGGCTAAACACCGGGGAGCTGTTTTTT
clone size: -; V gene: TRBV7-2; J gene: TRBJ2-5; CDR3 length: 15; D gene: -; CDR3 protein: CASSLAKSRQETQYF; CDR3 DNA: TGTGCCAGCAGCTTAGCAAAATCACGGCAAGAGACCCAGTACTTC
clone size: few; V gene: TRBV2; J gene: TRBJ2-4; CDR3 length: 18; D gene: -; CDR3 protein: CASSGGPGGSLAKNIQYF; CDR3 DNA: TGTGCCAGCAGTGGGGGTCCCGGCGGAAGCTTAGCCAAAAACATTCAGTACTTC
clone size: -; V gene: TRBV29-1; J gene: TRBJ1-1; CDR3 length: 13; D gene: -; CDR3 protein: CSVEDSKNTEAFF; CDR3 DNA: TGCAGCGTTGAAGACAGTAAGAACACTGAAGCTTTCTTT
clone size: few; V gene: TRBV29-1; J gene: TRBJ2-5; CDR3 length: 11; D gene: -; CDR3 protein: CSAKNQETQYF; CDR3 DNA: TGCAGCGCCAAAAATCAAGAGACCCAGTACTTC
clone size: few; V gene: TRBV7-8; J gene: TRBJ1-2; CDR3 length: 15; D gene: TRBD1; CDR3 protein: CASSLASTGGGGYTF; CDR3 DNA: TGTGCCAGCAGCTTAGCATCAACAGGGGGAGGTGGCTACACCTTC
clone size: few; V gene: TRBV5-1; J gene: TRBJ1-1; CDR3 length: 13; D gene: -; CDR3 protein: CASSRGGDTEAFF; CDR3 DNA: TGCGCCAGCAGTAGGGGGGGAGACACTGAAGCTTTCTTT
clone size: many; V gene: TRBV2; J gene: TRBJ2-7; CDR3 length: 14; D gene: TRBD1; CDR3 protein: CASSPGQGAREQYF; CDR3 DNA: TGTGCCAGCAGCCCTGGACAGGGGGCTCGTGAGCAGTACTTC
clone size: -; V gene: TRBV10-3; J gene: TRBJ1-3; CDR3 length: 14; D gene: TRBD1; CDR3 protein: CAIIPDRAGNTIYF; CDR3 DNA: TGTGCCATCATTCCGGACAGGGCTGGAAACACCATATATTTT
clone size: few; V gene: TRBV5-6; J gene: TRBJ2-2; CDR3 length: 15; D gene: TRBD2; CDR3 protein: CASSLSGRASRELFF; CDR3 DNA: TGTGCCAGCAGCTTAAGTGGGAGGGCCTCGAGGGAGCTGTTTTTT
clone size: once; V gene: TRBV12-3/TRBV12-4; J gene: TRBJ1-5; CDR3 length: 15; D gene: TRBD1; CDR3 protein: CASSQNRGLNQPQHF; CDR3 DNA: TGTGCCAGCAGCCAGAACAGGGGCCTCAATCAGCCCCAGCATTTT
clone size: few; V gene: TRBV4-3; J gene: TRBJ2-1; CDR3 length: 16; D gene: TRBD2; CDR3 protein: CASSQVPTGLAAEQFF; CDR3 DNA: TGCGCCAGCAGCCAAGTTCCCACGGGACTAGCTGCGGAGCAGTTCTTC
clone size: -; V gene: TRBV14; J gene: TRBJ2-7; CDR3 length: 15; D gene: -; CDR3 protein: CASSQAQGRYYEQYF; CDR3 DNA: TGTGCCAGCAGCCAAGCTCAGGGGCGATACTACGAGCAGTACTTC
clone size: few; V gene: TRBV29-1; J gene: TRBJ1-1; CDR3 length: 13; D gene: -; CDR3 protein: CSVIRHLNTEAFF; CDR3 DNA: TGCAGCGTTATTAGACACTTGAACACTGAAGCTTTCTTT
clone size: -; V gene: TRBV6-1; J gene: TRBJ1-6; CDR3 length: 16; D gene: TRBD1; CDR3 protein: CASGQGPTGGYSPLHF; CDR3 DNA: TGTGCCAGCGGACAGGGGCCAACAGGGGGATATTCACCCCTCCACTTT
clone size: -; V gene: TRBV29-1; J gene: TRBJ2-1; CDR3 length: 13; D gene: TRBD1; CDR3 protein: CSPRGQGDGEQFF; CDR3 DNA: TGCAGCCCCCGGGGACAGGGGGACGGTGAGCAGTTCTTC
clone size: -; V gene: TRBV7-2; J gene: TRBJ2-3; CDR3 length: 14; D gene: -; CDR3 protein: CASSLMFSTDTQYF; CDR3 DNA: TGTGCCAGCAGCTTAATGTTTAGCACAGATACGCAGTATTTT
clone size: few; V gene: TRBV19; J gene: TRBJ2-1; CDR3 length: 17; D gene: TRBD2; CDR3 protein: CASSMGTSGGVYNEQFF; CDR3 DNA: TGTGCCAGTAGTATGGGGACTAGCGGGGGAGTGTACAATGAGCAGTTCTTC
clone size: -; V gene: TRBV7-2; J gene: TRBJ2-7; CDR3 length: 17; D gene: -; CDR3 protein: CASSQRPGLEIPYEQYF; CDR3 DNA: TGTGCCAGCAGCCAGAGACCGGGACTGGAGATTCCCTACGAGCAGTACTTC
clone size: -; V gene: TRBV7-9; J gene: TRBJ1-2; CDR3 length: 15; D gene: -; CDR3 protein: CASSLKIGADYGYTF; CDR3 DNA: TGTGCCAGCAGCTTAAAAATCGGGGCTGACTATGGCTACACCTTC
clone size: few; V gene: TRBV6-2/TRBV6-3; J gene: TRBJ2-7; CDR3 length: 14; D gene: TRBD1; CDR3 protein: CASREPGQGHEQYF; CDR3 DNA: TGTGCCAGTCGAGAACCGGGACAGGGCCACGAGCAGTACTTC
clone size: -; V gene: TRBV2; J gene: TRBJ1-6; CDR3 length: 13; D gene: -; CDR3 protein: CASLPAGDSPLHF; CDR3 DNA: TGTGCCAGTCTTCCAGCCGGGGATTCACCCCTCCACTTT
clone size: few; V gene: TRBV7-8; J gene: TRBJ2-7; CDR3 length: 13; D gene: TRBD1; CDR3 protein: CASSQGQNYEQYF; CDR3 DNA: TGTGCCAGCAGCCAGGGACAGAACTACGAGCAGTACTTC
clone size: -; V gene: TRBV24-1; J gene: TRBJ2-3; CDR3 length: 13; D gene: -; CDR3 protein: CATSAAMTDTQYF; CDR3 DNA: TGTGCCACCAGTGCCGCGATGACAGATACGCAGTATTTT
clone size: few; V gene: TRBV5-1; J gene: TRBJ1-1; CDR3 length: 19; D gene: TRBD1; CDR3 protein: CASSLEIWGQKIMNTEAFF; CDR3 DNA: TGCGCCAGCAGCTTGGAAATCTGGGGACAGAAGATAATGAACACTGAAGCTTTCTTT
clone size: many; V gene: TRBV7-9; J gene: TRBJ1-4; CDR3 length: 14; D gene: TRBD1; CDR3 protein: CASRDRDHNEKLFF; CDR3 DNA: TGTGCCAGCAGAGACAGGGATCATAATGAAAAACTGTTTTTT
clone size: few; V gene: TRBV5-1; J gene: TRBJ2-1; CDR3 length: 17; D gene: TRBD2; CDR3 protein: CASSLAPSGGLNNEQFF; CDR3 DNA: TGCGCCAGCAGCTTGGCCCCTAGCGGGGGGCTGAACAATGAGCAGTTCTTC
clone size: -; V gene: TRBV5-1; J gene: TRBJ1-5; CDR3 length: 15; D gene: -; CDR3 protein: CASSLDPARNQPQHF; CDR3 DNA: TGCGCCAGCAGCTTGGATCCCGCCCGCAATCAGCCCCAGCATTTT
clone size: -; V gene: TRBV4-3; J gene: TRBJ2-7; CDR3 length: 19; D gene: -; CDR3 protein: CASSQVFAVTGKSSYEQYF; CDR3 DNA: TGCGCCAGCAGCCAAGTATTCGCGGTGACCGGTAAGAGCTCCTACGAGCAGTACTTC
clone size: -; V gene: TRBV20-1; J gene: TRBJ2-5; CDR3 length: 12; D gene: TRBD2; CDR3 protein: CSPGRELETQYF; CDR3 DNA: TGCAGTCCGGGGCGGGAGTTGGAGACCCAGTACTTC
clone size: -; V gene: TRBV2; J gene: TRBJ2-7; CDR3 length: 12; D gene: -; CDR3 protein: CASRMTAYEQYF; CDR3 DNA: TGTGCCAGCCGAATGACTGCCTACGAGCAGTACTTC
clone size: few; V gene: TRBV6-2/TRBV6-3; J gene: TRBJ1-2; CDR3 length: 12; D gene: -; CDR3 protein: CASSYAVEGYTF; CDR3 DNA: TGTGCCAGCAGTTACGCTGTAGAGGGCTACACCTTC
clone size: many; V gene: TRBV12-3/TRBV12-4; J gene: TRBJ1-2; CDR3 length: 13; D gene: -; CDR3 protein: CASSFRGGYGYTF; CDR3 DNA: TGTGCCAGCAGTTTTAGGGGGGGCTATGGCTACACCTTC
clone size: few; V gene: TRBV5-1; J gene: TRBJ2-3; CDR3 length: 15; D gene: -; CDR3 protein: CASSDGIALTDTQYF; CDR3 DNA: TGCGCCAGCAGCGACGGGATCGCCCTCACAGATACGCAGTATTTT
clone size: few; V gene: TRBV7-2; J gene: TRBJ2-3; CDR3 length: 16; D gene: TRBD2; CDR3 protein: CASSQSGRGGSDTQYF; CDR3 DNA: TGTGCCAGCAGCCAATCGGGGCGGGGGGGCTCAGATACGCAGTATTTT
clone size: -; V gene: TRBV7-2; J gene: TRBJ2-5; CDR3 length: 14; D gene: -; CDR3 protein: CASSPPGLGSTQYF; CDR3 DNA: TGTGCCAGCAGCCCCCCCGGGCTCGGTTCGACCCAGTACTTC
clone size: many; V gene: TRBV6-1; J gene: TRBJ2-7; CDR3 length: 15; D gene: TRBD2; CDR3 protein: CASRSVGLAGGEQYF; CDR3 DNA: TGTGCCAGCAGATCCGTGGGACTAGCTGGAGGAGAGCAGTACTTC
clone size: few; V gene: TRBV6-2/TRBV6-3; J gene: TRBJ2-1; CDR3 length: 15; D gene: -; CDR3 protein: CASSRLTISYNEQFF; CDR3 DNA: TGTGCCAGCAGTCGACTCACGATCTCCTACAATGAGCAGTTCTTC
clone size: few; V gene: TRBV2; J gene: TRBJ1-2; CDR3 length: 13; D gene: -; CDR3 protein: CASSATEDYGYTF; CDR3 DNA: TGTGCCAGCAGCGCGACGGAAGACTATGGCTACACCTTC
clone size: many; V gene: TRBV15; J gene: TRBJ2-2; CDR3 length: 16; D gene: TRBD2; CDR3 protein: CATSGAAGVGAGELFF; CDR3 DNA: TGTGCCACCAGTGGTGCGGCGGGGGTAGGTGCCGGGGAGCTGTTTTTT
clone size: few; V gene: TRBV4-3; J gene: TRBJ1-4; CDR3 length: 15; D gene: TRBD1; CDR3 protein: CASSRTGTGVEKLFF; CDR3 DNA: TGCGCCAGCAGCCGAACAGGGACAGGGGTCGAAAAACTGTTTTTT
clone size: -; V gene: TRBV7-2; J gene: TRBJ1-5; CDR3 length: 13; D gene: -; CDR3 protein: CASSTGSNQPQHF; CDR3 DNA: TGTGCCAGCAGTACAGGTTCCAATCAGCCCCAGCATTTT
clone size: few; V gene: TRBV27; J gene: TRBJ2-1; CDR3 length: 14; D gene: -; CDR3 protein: CASSLSENLNEQFF; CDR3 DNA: TGTGCCAGCAGTTTATCGGAGAATCTGAATGAGCAGTTCTTC
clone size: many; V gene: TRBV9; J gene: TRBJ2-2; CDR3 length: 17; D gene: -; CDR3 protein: CASSVAPSARNTGELFF; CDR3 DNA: TGTGCCAGCAGCGTAGCCCCCTCTGCCCGGAACACCGGGGAGCTGTTTTTT
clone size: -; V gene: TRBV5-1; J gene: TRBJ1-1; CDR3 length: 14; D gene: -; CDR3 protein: CASGGEGGNTEAFF; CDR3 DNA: TGCGCCAGCGGGGGTGAGGGGGGCAACACTGAAGCTTTCTTT
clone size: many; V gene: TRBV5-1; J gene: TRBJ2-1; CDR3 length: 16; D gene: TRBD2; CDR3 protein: CASSFVLRAGDHEQFF; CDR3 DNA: TGCGCCAGCAGCTTTGTGTTACGTGCGGGAGATCATGAGCAGTTCTTC
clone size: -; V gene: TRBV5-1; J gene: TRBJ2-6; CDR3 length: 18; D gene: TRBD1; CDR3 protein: CASSWGTGGYSGANVLTF; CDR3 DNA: TGCGCCAGCAGCTGGGGGACAGGGGGGTACTCTGGGGCCAACGTCCTGACTTTC
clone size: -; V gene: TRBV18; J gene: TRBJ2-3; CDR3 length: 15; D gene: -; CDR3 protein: CASSPLRRDGGAQYF; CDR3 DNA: TGTGCCAGCTCACCACTTCGCAGGGATGGTGGGGCGCAGTATTTT
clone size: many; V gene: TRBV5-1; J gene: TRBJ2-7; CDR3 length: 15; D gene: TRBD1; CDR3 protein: CASSWETGSSYEQYF; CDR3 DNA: TGCGCCAGCAGCTGGGAGACAGGGAGCTCCTACGAGCAGTACTTC
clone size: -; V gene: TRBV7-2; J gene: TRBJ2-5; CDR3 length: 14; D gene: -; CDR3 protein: CASSLASAQVPQYF; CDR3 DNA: TGTGCCAGCAGCTTAGCGTCTGCACAAGTCCCCCAGTACTTC
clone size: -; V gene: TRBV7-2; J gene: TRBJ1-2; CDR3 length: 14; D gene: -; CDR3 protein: CASSMDTANYGYTF; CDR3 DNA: TGTGCCAGCAGCATGGACACAGCTAACTATGGCTACACCTTC
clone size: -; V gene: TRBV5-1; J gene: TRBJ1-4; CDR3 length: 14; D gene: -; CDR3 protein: CASSLSGRGEKLFF; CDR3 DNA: TGCGCCAGCAGCTTGTCGGGTAGGGGAGAAAAACTGTTTTTT
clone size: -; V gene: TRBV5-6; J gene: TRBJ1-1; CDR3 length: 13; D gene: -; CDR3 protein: CASSWDESTEAFF; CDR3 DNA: TGTGCCAGCAGCTGGGATGAGTCCACTGAAGCTTTCTTT
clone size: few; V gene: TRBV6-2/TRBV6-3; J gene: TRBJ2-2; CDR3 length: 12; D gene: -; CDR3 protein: CASSQTSGELFF; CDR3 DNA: TGTGCCAGCAGTCAGACATCCGGGGAGCTGTTTTTT